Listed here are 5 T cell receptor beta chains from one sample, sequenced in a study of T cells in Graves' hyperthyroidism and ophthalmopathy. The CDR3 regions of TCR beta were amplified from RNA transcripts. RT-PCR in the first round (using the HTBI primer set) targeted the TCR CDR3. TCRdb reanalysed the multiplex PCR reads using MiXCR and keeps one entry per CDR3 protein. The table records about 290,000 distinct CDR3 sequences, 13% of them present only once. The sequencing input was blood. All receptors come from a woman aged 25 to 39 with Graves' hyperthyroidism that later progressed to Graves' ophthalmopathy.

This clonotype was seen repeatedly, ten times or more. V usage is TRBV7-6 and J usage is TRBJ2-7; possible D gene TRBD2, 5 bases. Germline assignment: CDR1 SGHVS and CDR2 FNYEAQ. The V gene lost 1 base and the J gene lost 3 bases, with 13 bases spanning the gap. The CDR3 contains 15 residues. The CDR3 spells CASSLELGGGYEQYF. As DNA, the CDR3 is TGTGCCAGCAGCTTAGAACTAGGTGGTGGCTACGAGCAGTACTTC.

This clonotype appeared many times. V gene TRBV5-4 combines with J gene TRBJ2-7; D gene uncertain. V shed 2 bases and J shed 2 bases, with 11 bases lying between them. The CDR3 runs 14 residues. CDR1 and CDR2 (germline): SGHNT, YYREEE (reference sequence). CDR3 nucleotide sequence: TGTGCCAGCAGCTTTGGGCAGTCTACCTACGAGCAGTACTTC. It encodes CASSFGQSTYEQYF.

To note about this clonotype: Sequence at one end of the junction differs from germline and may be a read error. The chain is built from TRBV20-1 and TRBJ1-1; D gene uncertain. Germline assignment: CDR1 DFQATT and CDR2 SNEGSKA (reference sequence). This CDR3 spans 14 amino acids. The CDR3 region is CSAMDSLLDTEASF. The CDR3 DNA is TGCAGTGCGATGGACTCCCTCCTTGACACTGAAGCTTCCTTT.

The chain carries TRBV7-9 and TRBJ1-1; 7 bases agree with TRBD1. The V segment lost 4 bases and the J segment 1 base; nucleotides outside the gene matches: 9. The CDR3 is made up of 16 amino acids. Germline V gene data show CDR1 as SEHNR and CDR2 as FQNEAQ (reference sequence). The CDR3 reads CASSSQGRGGNTEAFF. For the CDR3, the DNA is TGTGCCAGCAGCTCCCAGGGCAGGGGGGGGAACACTGAAGCTTTCTTT.

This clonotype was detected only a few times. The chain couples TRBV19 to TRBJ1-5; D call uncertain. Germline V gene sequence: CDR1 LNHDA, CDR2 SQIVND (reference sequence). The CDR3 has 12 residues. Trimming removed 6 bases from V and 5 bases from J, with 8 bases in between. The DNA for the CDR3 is TGTGCCAGTAGACAGATCCATCAGCCCCAGCATTTT. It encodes CASRQIHQPQHF. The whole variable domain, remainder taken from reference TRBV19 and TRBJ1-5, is DGGITQSPKYLFRKEGQNVTLSCEQNLNHDAMYWYRQDPGQGLRLIYYSQIVNDFQKGDIAEGYSVSREKKESFPLTVTSAQKNPTAFYLCASRQIHQPQHFGDGTRLSIL.